A single sample gave rise to the 2 T cell receptor beta chains below, sequenced in a study of shared clonotypes between healthy human individuals. Naive CD8 cells lacked CD45RO, underwent positive selection for CCR7 and left out terminally differentiated effector memory CD45RA+ cells. Sequencing used immunoSEQ multiplex PCR; TCRdb keeps in-frame clones, though not all of them. The sample records 2 million or so clones, 85% to 95% being singletons. Sequenced: naive CD8+ T cells sorted from blood. All receptors derive from a young man in good health.

This chain connects TRBV5-6 to TRBJ1-1, with 7 bases aligning to TRBD1. The J segment lost 11 bases and the V segment lost 4 bases, leaving 5 bases of the junction unmatched. Per the germline V gene, CDR1 is SGHDT and CDR2 is YYEEEE. The CDR3 has 11 residues. The CDR3 DNA reads TGTGCCAGCAGCGGCACAGGGGCCGCTTTCTTT. Translation: CASSGTGAAFF. Variable domain in full (rest from reference TRBV5-6 and TRBJ1-1): DAGVTQSPTHLIKTRGQQVTLRCSPKSGHDTVSWYQQALGQGPQFIFQYYEEEERQRGNFPDRFSGHQFPNYSSELNVNALLLGDSALYLCASSGTGAAFFGQGTRLTVV.

This sequence joins TRBV10-1 and TRBJ1-1; the D gene is possibly TRBD1 (5 bases). Germline V lookup: CDR1 WNHNN, CDR2 SYGVQD (reference sequence). There are 13 residues in the CDR3. Trimming removed 6 bases at V and 6 bases at J, with 14 bases between. The CDR3 spells CASSGPGYPEAFF. In nucleotides, the CDR3 is TGCGCCAGCAGCGGTCCAGGGTACCCTGAAGCTTTCTTT.